The entry below describes one TCR beta chain. As yet, its antigen is unknown. The use of a sample-barcoded 5' primer and a J-beta primer mix characterized a second PCR of roughly 6 to 11 cycles. The template-switch adaptor was a 5' adaptor with 12 random nucleotides. It tagged each cDNA molecule. TCRdb independently ran MiXCR on the 5' RACE reads; one entry per CDR3 protein. The table includes 1,100,000 or so distinct CDR3 sequences, 40% to 45% detected once. The sample belongs to a study of blood T cells in healthy people across ages. Study conclusions and caveats: TCR beta diversity tracked closely with naive T cell percentage. Versus aged donors, long-lived donors had higher diversity and more naive CD4+ cells.

The clonotype comes from an older woman in good health. Material for sequencing was blood.

In DNA, the CDR3 is TGCGCCAGCAGCCAAGACCCCACTAGCGGGAGAGCCTACGAGCAGTACTTC. It yields the protein CASSQDPTSGRAYEQYF. The rearrangement uses TRBV4-1 and TRBJ2-7, with TRBD2 identical over 11 bases. Trimming at V came to 0 bases and at J to 2 bases, leaving 6 bases not matched to a gene. This CDR3 has 17 residues. Germline-derived CDR1 and CDR2 are MGHRA and YSYEKL.